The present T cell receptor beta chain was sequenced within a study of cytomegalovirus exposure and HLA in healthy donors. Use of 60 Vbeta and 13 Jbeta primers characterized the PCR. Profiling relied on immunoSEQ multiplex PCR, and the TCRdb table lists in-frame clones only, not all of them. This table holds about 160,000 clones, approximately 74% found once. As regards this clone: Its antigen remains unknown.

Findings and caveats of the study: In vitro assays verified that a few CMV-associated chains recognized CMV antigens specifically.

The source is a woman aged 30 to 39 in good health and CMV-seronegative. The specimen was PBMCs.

The CDR3 is CAWSPWGGSLYGYTF. In DNA, the CDR3 is TGTGCCTGGAGTCCCTGGGGAGGGTCTTTATATGGCTACACCTTC. The gene calls are TRBV30 and TRBJ1-2; D not resolved. Germline V gene lookup returns CDR1 GTSNPN and CDR2 SVGIG (reference sequence). CDR3 size: 15 residues. V was pared by 2 bases and J by 5 bases, with 18 bases between.